A selection of T cell receptor beta chains follows, all from one sample in a study of CD8+CD57+ T cells in acquired aplastic anemia. TCRdb analysed the reads with MiXCR anew, one entry per CDR3 protein. The top ten clones hold about 45% of a sample with 150,000 to 200,000 distinct CDR3 sequences, 64% of them seen once. Sample: sorted CD4+, CD8+, or CD8+CD57+ T cells (not recorded which) from PBMCs. The origin of the receptors is a human donor with severe aplastic anemia or a healthy control (not recorded which). Each CDR3 is given with its conserved first and last residue. A D gene is named only where the DNA matches it firmly. Expanded clones get a size class; other rows say once, few or many, or leave the size out.

v_gene	abundance	d_gene	j_gene	CDR3nt	CDR3aa
TRBV5-1	many	.	TRBJ2-1	TGCGCCAGCAGCTTGGTGAGTCTACCCCAGACCACCAACAATGAGCAGTTCTTC	CASSLVSLPQTTNNEQFF
TRBV7-2	.	.	TRBJ1-5	TGTGCCAGCAGCCGACGGGACAGCAATCAGCCCCAGCATTTT	CASSRRDSNQPQHF
TRBV20-1	few	.	TRBJ1-5	TGCAGTGCTTCATCCGGGTTACAGCCCCAGCATTTT	CSASSGLQPQHF
TRBV9	once	.	TRBJ2-6	TGTGCCAGCAGCCCTATCCCCAAAAGGGGCTCGGGGGCCAACGTCCTGACTTTC	CASSPIPKRGSGANVLTF
TRBV6-2/TRBV6-3	many	TRBD1	TRBJ1-1	TGTGCCAGCAGTCTACAGGGGTACTCTGAAGCTTTCTTT	CASSLQGYSEAFF
TRBV19	.	.	TRBJ1-4	TGTGCCAGTAGTATAATGCGGGGCGCAACTAATGAAAAACTGTTTTTT	CASSIMRGATNEKLFF
TRBV7-2	once	TRBD1	TRBJ2-5	TGTGCCAGCAGATCCGGGACAGGGAACTTCCAAGAGACCCAGTACTTC	CASRSGTGNFQETQYF
TRBV19	.	.	TRBJ1-5	TGTGCCAGTAAAGGTTACAATCAGCCCCAGCATTTT	CASKGYNQPQHF
TRBV20-1	.	TRBD2	TRBJ2-7	TGCAGTGCAACCGGGACTAGCGGAACCTACGAGCAGTACTTC	CSATGTSGTYEQYF
TRBV6-5	many	TRBD2	TRBJ2-3	TGTGCCAGCAGTTACTCGACTAGCGGGGGGCCCTACACAGATACGCAGTATTTT	CASSYSTSGGPYTDTQYF
TRBV7-2	.	TRBD1	TRBJ2-7	TGTGCCAGCAGCCCGAGGGACAGGGGGATCTACGAGCAGTACTTC	CASSPRDRGIYEQYF
TRBV5-1	.	.	TRBJ2-7	TGCGCCAGCAGCCAGGCGGCAGGGCGCTACGAGCAGTACTTC	CASSQAAGRYEQYF
TRBV20-1	once	.	TRBJ1-6	TGCAGTGCTAGTATGTTGGCAGTCAATTCACCCCTCCACTTT	CSASMLAVNSPLHF
TRBV20-1	.	TRBD1	TRBJ2-1	TGCAGTGACAAGGGACAGGGGCTCTACAATGAGCAGTTCTTC	CSDKGQGLYNEQFF
TRBV7-9	.	.	TRBJ2-3	TGTGCCAGCAGCTCCGACGGGGTCACAGATACGCAGTATTTT	CASSSDGVTDTQYF
TRBV10-1	once	.	TRBJ2-1	TGCGCCAGTAGTACAGACTCCGGCTCCTACAATGAGCAGTTCTTC	CASSTDSGSYNEQFF
TRBV12-3/TRBV12-4	few	TRBD2	TRBJ2-5	TGTGCCAGCAGTTTCCCGGGGGGACAAGAGACCCAGTACTTC	CASSFPGGQETQYF
TRBV9	.	TRBD1	TRBJ2-7	TGTGCCAGCAGCGGATGGACAGGGGGCCTCTACGAGCAGTACTTC	CASSGWTGGLYEQYF
TRBV24-1	many	.	TRBJ2-1	TGTGCCACCAGTGATTCTGACTACAATGAGCAGTTCTTC	CATSDSDYNEQFF
TRBV19	many	.	TRBJ1-4	TGTGCCAGTAGTATATATCCCAGCGGTAATGAAAAACTGTTTTTT	CASSIYPSGNEKLFF
TRBV7-2	.	TRBD2	TRBJ2-3	TGTGCCAGCAGCTCGGGACTAGCGGGGGGGCGGGGTACGCAGTATTTT	CASSSGLAGGRGTQYF
TRBV24-1	.	.	TRBJ2-3	TGTGCCACCAGTGCCCCAGGGTCCTCGGATACGCAGTATTTT	CATSAPGSSDTQYF
TRBV15	.	.	TRBJ1-2	TGTGCCACCGGGGGGCCCTTCTATGGCTACACCTTC	CATGGPFYGYTF
TRBV20-1	many	TRBD1	TRBJ1-5	TGCAGTGCGACCCCCTCGGACAGGGAGGTTCAGCCCCAGCATTTT	CSATPSDREVQPQHF
TRBV19	.	.	TRBJ1-1	TGTGCCAGTAGGGCACAGGGGAACACTGAAGCTTTCTTT	CASRAQGNTEAFF
TRBV15	.	.	TRBJ2-5	TGTGCCACCAGCACCCCGGGCGAGACCCAGTACTTC	CATSTPGETQYF
TRBV15	few	.	TRBJ2-7	TGTGCCACCAGCAGAGGGGGCGGGACAACCTCCTACGAGCAGTACTTC	CATSRGGGTTSYEQYF
TRBV15	few	TRBD1	TRBJ1-1	TGTGCCACCAGCGGTACAGGGGTTCGGACTGAAGCTTTCTTT	CATSGTGVRTEAFF
TRBV7-9	.	.	TRBJ1-1	TGTGCCAGCAGCTTCCGACTGAAGGACACTGAAGCTTTCTTT	CASSFRLKDTEAFF
TRBV7-3	.	TRBD2	TRBJ2-2	TGTGCCAGCAGCTTTGGCGGGGGTTACACCGGGGAGCTGTTTTTT	CASSFGGGYTGELFF
TRBV7-2	.	TRBD2	TRBJ2-1	TGTGCCAGCAGCTTAGGCGGGAGGGCCTACAATGAGCAGTTCTTC	CASSLGGRAYNEQFF
TRBV11-2	.	TRBD2	TRBJ2-7	TGTGCCAGCACCTCTGGGCGGGGGGCCTACGAGCAGTACTTC	CASTSGRGAYEQYF
TRBV2	.	.	TRBJ1-5	TGTGCCAGCAGTGAATGGGGGACACCCAATCAGCCCCAGCATTTT	CASSEWGTPNQPQHF
TRBV19	.	.	TRBJ2-5	TGTGCCAGCAGCCAAGAACGTAAAGAGACCCAGTACTTC	CASSQERKETQYF
TRBV7-2	.	.	TRBJ1-3	TGTGCCAGCAGCTCCATTATCAGCGACACCATATATTTT	CASSSIISDTIYF
TRBV6-5	.	.	TRBJ1-1	TGTGCCAGCAGTGACCGCGTTGAGGGTAAGGCTTTCTTT	CASSDRVEGKAFF
TRBV20-1	.	TRBD1	TRBJ2-7	TGCAGTGCTAGGCCGTTCCCGGGACAGACCTACGAGCAGTACTTC	CSARPFPGQTYEQYF
TRBV12-3/TRBV12-4	few	TRBD2	TRBJ2-2	TGTGCCAGCAGTTTCTGGGGGGGGTCCACCGGGGAGCTGTTTTTT	CASSFWGGSTGELFF